The TCR beta chain described here comes from a study of graft-versus-host responses after intestinal transplantation. Across the whole study: Recipients had multivisceral, liver-intestinal, or isolated intestinal transplants.

Germline CDR1 SQVTM, CDR2 ANQGSEA. V lost 4 bases to trimming and J lost 0 bases, with 13 bases between them. The CDR3 is 15 residues long. Regarding this clone: The antigen is not known.

The table came from immunoSEQ multiplex PCR; TCRdb's copy has only in-frame clones and leaves some out. The sample lists over 100,000 clones, 80% to 95% seen once, with approximately 0.11% in the top ten. Findings of the study overall: Recipient marrow showed GvH clones, some seen first in ileum or blood. With peak circulating GvH clone levels came an association with early post-transplant HvG declines.

This sequence joins TRBV29-1 and TRBJ2-1; TRBD1 might be the D (8 bases). The sample in question was unstimulated CD4+ T cells sorted from spleen or lymph node cells, obtained before intestinal transplant. This TCR derives from a human donor who received an intestinal transplant. In nucleotides, the CDR3 is TGCAGCGTTGCAGGGGGCGGGAGCTCCTACAATGAGCAGTTCTTC. Amino acid sequence: CSVAGGGSSYNEQFF.